These 8 T cell receptor beta chains were all obtained from the same sample, sequenced in a study of post-analysis software for immune sequencing data. Regarding the study as a whole: The study found TRBV5-6, TRBV5-1 and TRBV20-1 among several TRBV segments more frequent in patients than controls.

Their target antigens are unknown. Unique molecular identifiers featured in each of the TCR beta cDNA libraries. TCRdb redid the calling of the PCR reads with MiXCR, one entry per CDR3 protein. Of roughly 600,000 distinct CDR3 sequences listed, roughly two fifths are singletons. Sample: blood. Receptors were obtained from a girl between 5 and 17 years old with multiple sclerosis.

The rearrangement uses TRBV4-1 and TRBJ2-5; 7 positions agree with TRBD1. V gave up 1 base and J gave up 5 bases; unmatched junction bases: 13. The germline V gene has CDR1 MGHRA and CDR2 YSYEKL. The CDR3 has 17 amino acids. The CDR3, as DNA: TGCGCCAGCAGCCAAGGCACCGGACAGGCTATCAAGGAGACCCAGTACTTC. Its protein is CASSQGTGQAIKETQYF.

This clonotype was recorded a few times. This chain joins TRBV10-1 and TRBJ1-1, with D uncertain. Trimming removed 1 base at V and 4 bases at J, with 10 bases between. Germline V gives CDR1 WNHNN, CDR2 SYGVQD (reference sequence). The CDR3 extends over 14 amino acids. The CDR3 DNA reads TGCGCCAGCAGTGAGTTGGGGTTTGCCACTGAAGCTTTCTTT. This codes for CASSELGFATEAFF.

This chain uses TRBV7-2 with TRBJ2-3, with D unclear. V shed 2 bases and J shed 2 bases, with 8 bases lying between them. Germline values: CDR1 SGHTA, CDR2 FQGNSA. The CDR3 consists of 14 residues. The CDR3 region has the DNA TGTGCCAGCAGCTTAAGGGAATTCACAGATACGCAGTATTTT. It codes for CASSLREFTDTQYF.

The gene calls are TRBV10-3 and TRBJ2-5; D is undetermined. V gave up 2 bases and J gave up 5 bases, with 12 bases separating them. The CDR3 covers 14 residues. From germline, CDR1 is ENHRY and CDR2 SYGVKD. The CDR3 reads CAISEGPAWETQYF. CDR3 sequence (DNA): TGTGCCATCAGTGAGGGCCCCGCATGGGAGACCCAGTACTTC.

The chain links TRBV5-1 to TRBJ2-1; 7 nucleotides line up with TRBD1. J gave up 8 bases and V 4 bases, and 6 bases lay outside the gene matches. Germline V gives CDR1 SGHRS, CDR2 YFSETQ. CDR3 length: 13 residues. The CDR3 coding sequence is TGCGCCAGCAGCCCCGGGACAGATGATGAGCAGTTCTTC. Translating it yields CASSPGTDDEQFF. Complete variable domain (other parts from reference TRBV5-1 and TRBJ2-1): KAGVTQTPRYLIKTRGQQVTLSCSPISGHRSVSWYQQTPGQGLQFLFEYFSETQRNKGNFPGRFSGRQFSNSRSEMNVSTLELGDSALYLCASSPGTDDEQFFGPGTRLTVL.

The V call is TRBV5-1, the J call TRBJ2-2, with 8 bases fitting TRBD1. With V trimmed by 3 bases and J by 4 bases, 5 bases remained unmatched. Germline-derived CDR1 and CDR2 are SGHRS and YFSETQ. CDR3 length: 15 amino acids. Written as DNA, the CDR3 is TGCGCCAGCAGCTACGAAGGACAGGGCACCGGGGAGCTGTTTTTT. Its translation is CASSYEGQGTGELFF.

This clonotype showed up just a few times. The chain has TRBV6-1 and TRBJ1-1; a weak D match, TRBD1 (6 bases). Germline V gene sequence: CDR1 MNHNS, CDR2 SASEGT. There are 14 residues in the CDR3. V gave up 7 bases and J gave up 1 base, with 13 bases separating them. CDR3 bases: TGTGCCAGCATTCGGGGGCCGGAGAACACTGAAGCTTTCTTT. Amino acids: CASIRGPENTEAFF.

V gene TRBV12-3 or TRBV12-4 combines with J gene TRBJ1-1; tentative D call: TRBD1 (6 bases). V was shortened by 6 bases and J by 0 bases, with 11 bases between the two germline ends. The CDR3 covers 14 residues. CDR3 amino acids: CASRLQGMNTEAFF. DNA of the CDR3: TGTGCCAGCAGATTACAGGGAATGAACACTGAAGCTTTCTTT.